This T cell receptor (beta chain) came from a study of blood T cell repertoires in COVID-19. Across the study: Researchers got acute and convalescent COVID-19 samples from the United States, Italy and Spain. T cells, B-cell-depleted T cells, or PBMCs supplied cDNA or gDNA.

Authors' methods: Amplification with reference gene primers provided the estimates of nucleated cell counts. Produced via immunoSEQ multiplex PCR; TCRdb's table is partial and in-frame only. The V and J calls and clone size come from that table; D and trimming were worked out from the DNA. The profile shows 130,000 or so clones, about four fifths of them singletons. The germline gives CDR1 MDHEN, CDR2 SYDVKM. V lost 2 bases and J lost 0, with 8 bases in between. The CDR3 extends over 15 amino acids. V and J are TRBV28 and TRBJ2-4; possible D gene TRBD2, 6 bases. Sequencing used peripheral blood. This TCR came from a human donor in a cohort sampled during active COVID-19. In DNA form, the CDR3 reads TGTGCCAGCAGTTTACAGGGACTAGCCAAAAACATTCAGTACTTC. It is translated as CASSLQGLAKNIQYF.